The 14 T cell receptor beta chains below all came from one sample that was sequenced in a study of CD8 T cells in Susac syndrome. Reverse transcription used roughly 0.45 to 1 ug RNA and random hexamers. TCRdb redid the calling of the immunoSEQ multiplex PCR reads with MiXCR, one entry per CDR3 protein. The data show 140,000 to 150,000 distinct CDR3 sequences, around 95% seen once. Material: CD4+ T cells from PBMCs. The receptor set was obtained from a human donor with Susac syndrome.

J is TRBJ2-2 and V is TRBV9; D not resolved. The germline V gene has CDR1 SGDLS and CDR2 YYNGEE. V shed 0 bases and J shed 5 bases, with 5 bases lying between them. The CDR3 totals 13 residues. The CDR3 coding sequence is TGTGCCAGCAGCGTAGGGGGAACCGGGGAGCTGTTTTTT. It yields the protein CASSVGGTGELFF.

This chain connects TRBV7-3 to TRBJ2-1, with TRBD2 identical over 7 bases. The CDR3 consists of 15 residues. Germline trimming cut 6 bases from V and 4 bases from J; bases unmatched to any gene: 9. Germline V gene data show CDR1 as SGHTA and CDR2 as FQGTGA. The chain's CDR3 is CASRRGGGDYNEQFF. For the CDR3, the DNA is TGTGCCAGCAGAAGAGGCGGGGGAGATTACAATGAGCAGTTCTTC.

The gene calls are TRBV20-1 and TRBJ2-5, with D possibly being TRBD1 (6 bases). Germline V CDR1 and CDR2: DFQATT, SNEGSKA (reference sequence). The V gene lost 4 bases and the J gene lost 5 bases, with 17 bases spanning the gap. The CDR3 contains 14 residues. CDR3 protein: CSAIGTTGSETQYF. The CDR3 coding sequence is TGCAGTGCTATAGGCACCACAGGGAGCGAGACCCAGTACTTC.

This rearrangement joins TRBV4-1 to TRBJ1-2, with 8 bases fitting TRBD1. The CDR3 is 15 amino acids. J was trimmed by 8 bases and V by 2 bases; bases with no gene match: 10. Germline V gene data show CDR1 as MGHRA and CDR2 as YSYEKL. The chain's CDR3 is CASSQLQGASAGYTF. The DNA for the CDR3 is TGCGCCAGCAGCCAACTCCAGGGGGCCTCGGCGGGCTACACCTTC.

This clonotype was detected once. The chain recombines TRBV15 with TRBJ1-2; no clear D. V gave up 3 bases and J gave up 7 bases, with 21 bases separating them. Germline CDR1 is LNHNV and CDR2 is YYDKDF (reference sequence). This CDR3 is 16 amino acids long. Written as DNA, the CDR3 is TGTGCCACCAGCAGTTCCCACGGGGTACGGGGTTCTGGCTACACCTTC. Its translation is CATSSSHGVRGSGYTF.

The CDR3 coding sequence is TGCAGTGCTACGATGGGACAGGGGATTGAAGCTTTCTTT. The encoded protein is CSATMGQGIEAFF. This rearrangement joins TRBV20-1 to TRBJ1-1, with TRBD1 matching 10 bases. The CDR3 loop spans 13 amino acids. V lost 4 bases and J lost 7; bases outside the gene matches: 6. CDR1 is DFQATT and CDR2 is SNEGSKA in the germline V gene (reference sequence).

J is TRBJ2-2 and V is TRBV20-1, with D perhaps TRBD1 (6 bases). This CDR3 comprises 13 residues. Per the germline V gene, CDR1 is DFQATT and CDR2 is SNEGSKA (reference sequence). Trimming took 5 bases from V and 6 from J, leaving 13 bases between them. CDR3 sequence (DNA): TGCAGTGCTGGATTAGGGGGATCCGGGGAGCTGTTTTTT. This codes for CSAGLGGSGELFF.

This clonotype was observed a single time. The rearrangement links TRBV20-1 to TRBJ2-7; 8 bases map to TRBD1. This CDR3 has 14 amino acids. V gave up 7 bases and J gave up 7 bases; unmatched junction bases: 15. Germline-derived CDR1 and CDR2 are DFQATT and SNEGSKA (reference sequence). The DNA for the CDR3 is TGCAGTGTTACAAGCGGCGCCAACAGGGGGGAGCAGTACTTC. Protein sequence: CSVTSGANRGEQYF.

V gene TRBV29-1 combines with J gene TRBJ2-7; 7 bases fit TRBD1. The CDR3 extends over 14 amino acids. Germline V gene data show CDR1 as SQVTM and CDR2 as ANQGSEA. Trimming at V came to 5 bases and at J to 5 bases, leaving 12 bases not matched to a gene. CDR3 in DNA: TGCAGCGTTTCTGGAGCCGAGGGGGCTCACGAGCAGTACTTC. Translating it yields CSVSGAEGAHEQYF.

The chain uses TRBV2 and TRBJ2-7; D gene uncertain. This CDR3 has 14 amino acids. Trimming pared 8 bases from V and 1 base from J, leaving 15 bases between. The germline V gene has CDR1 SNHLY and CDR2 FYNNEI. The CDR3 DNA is TGTGCCAGCGAGGACCCGCTCAGGTCCTACGAGCAGTACTTC. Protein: CASEDPLRSYEQYF.

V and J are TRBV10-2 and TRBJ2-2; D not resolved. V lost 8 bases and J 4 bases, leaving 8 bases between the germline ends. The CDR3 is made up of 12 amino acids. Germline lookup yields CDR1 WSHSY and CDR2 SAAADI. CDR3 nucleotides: TGCGCCAGCGGGGTTAGCACCGGGGAGCTGTTTTTT. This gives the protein CASGVSTGELFF.

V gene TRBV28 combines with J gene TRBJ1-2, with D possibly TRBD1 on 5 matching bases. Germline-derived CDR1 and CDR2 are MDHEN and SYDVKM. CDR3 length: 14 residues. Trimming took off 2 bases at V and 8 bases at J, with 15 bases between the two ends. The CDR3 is CASSLQGTGYGYTF. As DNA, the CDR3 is TGTGCCAGCAGTTTACAGGGTACGGGCTACGGCTACACCTTC.

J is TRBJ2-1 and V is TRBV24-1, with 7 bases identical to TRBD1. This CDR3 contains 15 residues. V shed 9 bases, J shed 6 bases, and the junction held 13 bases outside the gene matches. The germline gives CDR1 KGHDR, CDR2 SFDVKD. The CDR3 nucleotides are TGTGCCACCGGCGCCGCGTCCTACAGGGGCAATGAGCAGTTCTTC. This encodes CATGAASYRGNEQFF.

The CDR3 here is CASSLNPGSTDTQYF. In nucleotides, the CDR3 is TGTGCCAGCAGCTTAAATCCAGGTAGCACAGATACGCAGTATTTT. The chain carries TRBV7-3 and TRBJ2-3; the D is unclear. This CDR3 is 15 amino acids long. Between the trimmed V and J ends, which lost 1 base and 0 bases, there was a span of 8 bases. Per the germline V gene, CDR1 is SGHTA and CDR2 is FQGTGA.